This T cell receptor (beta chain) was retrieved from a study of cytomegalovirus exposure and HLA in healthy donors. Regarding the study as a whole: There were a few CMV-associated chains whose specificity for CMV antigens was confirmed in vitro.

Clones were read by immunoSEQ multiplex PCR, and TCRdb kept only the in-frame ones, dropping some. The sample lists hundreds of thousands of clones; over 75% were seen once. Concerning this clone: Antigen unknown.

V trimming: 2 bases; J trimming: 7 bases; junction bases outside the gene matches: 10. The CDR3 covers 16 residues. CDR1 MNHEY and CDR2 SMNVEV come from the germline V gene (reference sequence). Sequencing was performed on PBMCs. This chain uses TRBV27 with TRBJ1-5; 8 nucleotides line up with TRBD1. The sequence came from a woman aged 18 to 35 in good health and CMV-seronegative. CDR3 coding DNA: TGTGCCAGCAGTTTACGCGGACAGGGTTCGTACCAGCCCCAGCATTTT. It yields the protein CASSLRGQGSYQPQHF.